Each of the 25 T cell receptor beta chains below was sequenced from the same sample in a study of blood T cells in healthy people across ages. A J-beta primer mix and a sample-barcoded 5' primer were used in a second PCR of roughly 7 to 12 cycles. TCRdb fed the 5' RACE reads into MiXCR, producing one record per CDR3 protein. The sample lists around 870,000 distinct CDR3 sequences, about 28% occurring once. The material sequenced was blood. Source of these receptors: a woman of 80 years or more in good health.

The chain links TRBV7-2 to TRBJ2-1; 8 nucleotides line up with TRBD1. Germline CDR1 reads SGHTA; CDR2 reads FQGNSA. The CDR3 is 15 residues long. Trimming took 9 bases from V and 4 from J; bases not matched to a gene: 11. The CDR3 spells CASSANRGEYNEQFF. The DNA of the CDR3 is TGTGCCAGTAGCGCTAACAGGGGGGAATACAATGAGCAGTTCTTC.

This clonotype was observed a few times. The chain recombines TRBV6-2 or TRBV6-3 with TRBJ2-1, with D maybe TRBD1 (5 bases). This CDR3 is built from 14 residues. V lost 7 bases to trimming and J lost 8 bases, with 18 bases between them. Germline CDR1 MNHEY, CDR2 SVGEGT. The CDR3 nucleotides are TGTGCCAGCAAGTTTACAGGATCATACGATGAGCAGTTCTTC. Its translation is CASKFTGSYDEQFF.

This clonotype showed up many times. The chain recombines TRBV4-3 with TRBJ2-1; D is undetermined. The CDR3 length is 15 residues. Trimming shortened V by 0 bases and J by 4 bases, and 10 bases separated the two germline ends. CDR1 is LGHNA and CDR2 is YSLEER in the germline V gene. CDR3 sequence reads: CASSQDFSQYNEQFF. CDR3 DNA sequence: TGCGCCAGCAGCCAAGATTTCAGCCAGTACAATGAGCAGTTCTTC.

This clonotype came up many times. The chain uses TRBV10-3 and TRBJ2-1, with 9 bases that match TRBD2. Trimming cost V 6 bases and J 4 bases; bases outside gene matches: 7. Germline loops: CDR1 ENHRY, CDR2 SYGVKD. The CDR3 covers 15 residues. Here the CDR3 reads CAISPTSGKYNEQFF. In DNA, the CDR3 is TGTGCCATCAGCCCGACTAGCGGAAAATACAATGAGCAGTTCTTC.

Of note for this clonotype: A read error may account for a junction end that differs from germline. In nucleotides, the CDR3 is TGTGCCAGCAGTTACGAGGGGGTTGAAAAACGGTTTTTT. It encodes CASSYEGVEKRFF. The chain has TRBV6-6 and TRBJ1-4; tentatively, D is TRBD1 (6 bases). CDR1 and CDR2 from the germline V gene are MNHNY and SVGAGI (reference sequence). The CDR3 has 13 residues.

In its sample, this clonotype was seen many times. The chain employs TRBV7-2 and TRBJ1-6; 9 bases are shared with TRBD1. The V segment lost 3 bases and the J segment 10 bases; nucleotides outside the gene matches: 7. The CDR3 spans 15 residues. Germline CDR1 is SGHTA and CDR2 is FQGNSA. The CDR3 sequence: CASSLVTGGSSPLHF. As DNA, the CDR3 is TGTGCCAGCAGCTTGGTGACAGGGGGATCATCACCCCTCCACTTT.

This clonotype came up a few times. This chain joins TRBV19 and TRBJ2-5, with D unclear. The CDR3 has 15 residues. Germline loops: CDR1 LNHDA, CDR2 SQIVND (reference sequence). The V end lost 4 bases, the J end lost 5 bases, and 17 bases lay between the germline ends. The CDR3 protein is CASSSTASVGETQYF. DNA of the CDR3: TGTGCCAGTAGTAGCACCGCCTCCGTAGGGGAGACCCAGTACTTC.

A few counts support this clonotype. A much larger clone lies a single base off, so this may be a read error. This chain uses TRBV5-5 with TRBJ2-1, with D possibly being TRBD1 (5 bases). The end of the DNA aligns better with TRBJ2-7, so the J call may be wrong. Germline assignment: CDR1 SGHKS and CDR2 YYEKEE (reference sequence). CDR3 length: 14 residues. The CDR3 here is CASGAASSYNEQYF. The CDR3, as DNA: TGTGCCAGCGGGGCAGCGAGCTCCTACAATGAGCAGTACTTC.

The chain's CDR3 is CASSLGWGVTDVQYF. The CDR3 DNA reads as TGTGCCAGCAGTTTAGGGTGGGGAGTCACAGATGTGCAGTATTTT. This chain joins TRBV12-3 or TRBV12-4 and TRBJ2-3; tentatively, D is TRBD2 (5 bases). Trimming took off 1 base at V and 11 bases at J, with 19 bases between the two ends. The CDR3 length is 15 residues.

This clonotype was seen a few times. Written as DNA, the CDR3 is TGCGCCAGCAGTGCAATAGGACAGGGGATGAACACCGGGGAGCTGTTTTTT. Translated: CASSAIGQGMNTGELFF. The chain has TRBV10-1 and TRBJ2-2, with 9 bases aligning to TRBD1. The V segment lost 4 bases and the J segment 1 base; nucleotides outside the gene matches: 7. Germline-derived CDR1 and CDR2 are WNHNN and SYGVQD (reference sequence). The CDR3 consists of 17 residues.

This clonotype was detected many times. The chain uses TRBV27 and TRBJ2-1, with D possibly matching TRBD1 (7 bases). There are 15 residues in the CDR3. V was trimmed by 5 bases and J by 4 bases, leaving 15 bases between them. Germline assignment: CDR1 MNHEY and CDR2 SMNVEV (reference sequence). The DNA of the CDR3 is TGTGCCAGCAGTAAAACGCAGGGGGGTTACAATGAGCAGTTCTTC. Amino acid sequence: CASSKTQGGYNEQFF.

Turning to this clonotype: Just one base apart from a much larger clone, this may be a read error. CDR3 bases: TGTGCCAGCAGGGAAGGCGGGACAGGGGGTTTGCCGTTCTTC. Translation gives CASREGGTGGLPFF. The gene calls are TRBV25-1 and TRBJ2-1; 11 bases align to TRBD1. Germline V CDR1 and CDR2: MGHDK, SYGVNS. The CDR3 contains 14 residues. The V gene end was trimmed by 6 bases and the J gene end by 15 bases; junction bases not matched to a gene: 13. Full variable domain (missing parts from reference TRBV25-1 and TRBJ2-1): EADIYQTPRYLVIGTGKKITLECSQTMGHDKMYWYQQDPGMELHLIHYSYGVNSTEKGDLSSESTVSRIRTEHFPLTLESARPSHTSQYLCASREGGTGGLPFFGPGTRLTVL.

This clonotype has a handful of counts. The CDR3 coding sequence is TGTGCCAGCAGCCCCAGACAGGGGGCGAGCTACACCTTC. Translation gives CASSPRQGASYTF. The chain is built from TRBV3-1 and TRBJ1-2; the match to TRBD1 covers 10 bases. CDR1 LGHDT and CDR2 YNNKEL come from the germline V gene (reference sequence). This CDR3 region has 13 residues. After removal of 4 bases from V and 9 bases from J, the junction contained 5 bases not matched to a gene.

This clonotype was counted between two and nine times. DNA of the CDR3: TGTGCCAGCAGCCCCCGACAGACCCGGAACACTGAAGCTTTCTTT. It encodes CASSPRQTRNTEAFF. The chain recombines TRBV9 with TRBJ1-1; possibly TRBD1 for D (5 bases). The V end lost 4 bases, the J end lost 1 base, and 14 bases lay between the germline ends. Germline V gene sequence: CDR1 SGDLS, CDR2 YYNGEE. The CDR3 sequence is 15 residues long.

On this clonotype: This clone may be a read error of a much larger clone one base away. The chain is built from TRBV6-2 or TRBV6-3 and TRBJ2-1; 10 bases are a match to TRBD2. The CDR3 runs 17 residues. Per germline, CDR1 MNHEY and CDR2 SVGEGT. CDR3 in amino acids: CASGYGLAASSYNEQFF. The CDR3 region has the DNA TGTGCCAGCGGTTATGGACTAGCGGCTAGCTCCTACAATGAGCAGTTCTTC.

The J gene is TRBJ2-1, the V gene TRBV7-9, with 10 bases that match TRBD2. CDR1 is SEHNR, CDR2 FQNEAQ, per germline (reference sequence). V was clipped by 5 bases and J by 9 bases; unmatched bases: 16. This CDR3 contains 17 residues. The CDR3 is CASSRHSGAGGRPEQFF. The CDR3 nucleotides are TGTGCCAGCAGCCGACACTCTGGAGCGGGGGGGCGTCCTGAGCAGTTCTTC.

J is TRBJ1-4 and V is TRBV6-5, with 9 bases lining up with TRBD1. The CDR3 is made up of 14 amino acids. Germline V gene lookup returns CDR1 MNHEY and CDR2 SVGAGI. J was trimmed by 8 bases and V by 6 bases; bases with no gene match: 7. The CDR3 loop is CASRRGQGIEKLFF. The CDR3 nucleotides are TGTGCCAGCAGACGTGGACAGGGGATCGAAAAACTGTTTTTT.

The CDR3 DNA sequence: TGTGCCAGCAGTCCCGGAGCCTCGACGGGACGGACCTACAAGGAGCAGTACTTC. It is translated as CASSPGASTGRTYKEQYF. V is TRBV12-3 or TRBV12-4 and J is TRBJ2-5; D tentatively reads TRBD1 or TRBD2 (5 bases each). The CDR3 extends over 18 amino acids. V was shortened by 5 bases and J by 11 bases, with 33 bases between the two germline ends.

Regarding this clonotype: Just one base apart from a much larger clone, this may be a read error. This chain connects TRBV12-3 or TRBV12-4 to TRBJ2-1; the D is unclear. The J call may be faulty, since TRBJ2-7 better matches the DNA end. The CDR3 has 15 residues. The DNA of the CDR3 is TGTGCCAGCAGTCCCCGGGTTGGCTCGTACAATGAGCAGTACTTC. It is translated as CASSPRVGSYNEQYF.

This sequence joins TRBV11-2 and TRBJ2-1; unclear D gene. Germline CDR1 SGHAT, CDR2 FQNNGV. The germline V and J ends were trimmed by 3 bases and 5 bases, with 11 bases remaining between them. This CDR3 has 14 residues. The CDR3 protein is CASSLDGGDNEQFF. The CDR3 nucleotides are TGTGCCAGCAGCTTGGATGGCGGAGACAATGAGCAGTTCTTC.

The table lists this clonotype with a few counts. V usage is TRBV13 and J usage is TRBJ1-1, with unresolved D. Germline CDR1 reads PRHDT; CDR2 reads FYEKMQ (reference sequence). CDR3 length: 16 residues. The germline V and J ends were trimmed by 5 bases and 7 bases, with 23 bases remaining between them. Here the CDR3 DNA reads TGTGCCAGCAGCCAAGGGCCCGTCTACATGAGTTATGAAGCTTTCTTT. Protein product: CASSQGPVYMSYEAFF.

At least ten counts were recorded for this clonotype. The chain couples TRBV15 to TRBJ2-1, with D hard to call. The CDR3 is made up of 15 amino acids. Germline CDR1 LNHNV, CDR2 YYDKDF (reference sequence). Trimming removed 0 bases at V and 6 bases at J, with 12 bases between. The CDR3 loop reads CATSREGQKLNEQFF. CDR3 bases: TGTGCCACCAGCAGAGAAGGGCAGAAGCTCAATGAGCAGTTCTTC.

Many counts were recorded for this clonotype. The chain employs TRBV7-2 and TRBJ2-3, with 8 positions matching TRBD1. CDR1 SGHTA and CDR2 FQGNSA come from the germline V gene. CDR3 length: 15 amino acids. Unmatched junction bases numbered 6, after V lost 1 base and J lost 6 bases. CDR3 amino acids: CASSLDGRGLDTQYF. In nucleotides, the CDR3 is TGTGCCAGCAGCTTAGATGGCAGGGGGCTTGATACGCAGTATTTT.

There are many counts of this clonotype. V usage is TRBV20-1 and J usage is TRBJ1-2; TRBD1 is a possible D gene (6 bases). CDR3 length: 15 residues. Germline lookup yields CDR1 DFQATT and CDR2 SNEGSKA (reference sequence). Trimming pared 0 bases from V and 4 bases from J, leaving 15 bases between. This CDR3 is CSARERGGGPYGYTF. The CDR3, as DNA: TGCAGTGCTAGAGAGCGGGGGGGCGGGCCCTATGGCTACACCTTC.

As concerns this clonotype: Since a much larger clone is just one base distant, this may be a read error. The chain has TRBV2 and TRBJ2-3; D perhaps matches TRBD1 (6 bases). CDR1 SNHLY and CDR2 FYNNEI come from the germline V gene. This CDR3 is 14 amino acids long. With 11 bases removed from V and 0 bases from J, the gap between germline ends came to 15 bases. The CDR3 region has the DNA TGTGCCGCCAGACAGGATCAGAGCACAGATACGCAGTATTTT. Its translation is CAARQDQSTDTQYF.